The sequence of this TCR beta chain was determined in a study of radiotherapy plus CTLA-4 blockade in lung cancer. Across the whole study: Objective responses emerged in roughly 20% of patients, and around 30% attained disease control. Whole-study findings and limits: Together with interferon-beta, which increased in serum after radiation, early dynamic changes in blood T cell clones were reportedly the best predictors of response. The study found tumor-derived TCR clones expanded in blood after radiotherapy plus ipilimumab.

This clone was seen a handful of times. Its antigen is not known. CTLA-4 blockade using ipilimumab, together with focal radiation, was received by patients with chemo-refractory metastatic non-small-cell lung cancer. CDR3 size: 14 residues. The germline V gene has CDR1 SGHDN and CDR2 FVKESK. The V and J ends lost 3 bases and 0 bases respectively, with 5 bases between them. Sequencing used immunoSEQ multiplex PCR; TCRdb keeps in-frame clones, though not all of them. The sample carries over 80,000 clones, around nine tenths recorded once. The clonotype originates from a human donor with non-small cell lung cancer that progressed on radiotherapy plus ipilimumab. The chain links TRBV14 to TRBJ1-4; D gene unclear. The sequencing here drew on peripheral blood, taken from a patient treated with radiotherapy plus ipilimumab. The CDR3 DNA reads TGTGCCAGCAGCCAGGACTCAACTAATGAAAAACTGTTTTTT. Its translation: CASSQDSTNEKLFF.